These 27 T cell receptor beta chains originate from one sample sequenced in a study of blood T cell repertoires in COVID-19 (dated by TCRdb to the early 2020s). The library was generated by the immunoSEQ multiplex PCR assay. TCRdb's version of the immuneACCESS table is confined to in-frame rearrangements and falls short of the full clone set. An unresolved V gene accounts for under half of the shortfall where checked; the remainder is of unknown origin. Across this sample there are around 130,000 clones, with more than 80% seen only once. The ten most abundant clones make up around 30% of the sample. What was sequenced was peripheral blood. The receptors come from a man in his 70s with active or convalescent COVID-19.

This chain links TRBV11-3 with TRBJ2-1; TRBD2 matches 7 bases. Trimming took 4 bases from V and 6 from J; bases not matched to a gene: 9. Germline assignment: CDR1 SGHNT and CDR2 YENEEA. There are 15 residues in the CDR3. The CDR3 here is CASSSSPWEGNEQFF. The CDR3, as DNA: TGTGCCAGCAGCTCGTCTCCTTGGGAGGGCAATGAGCAGTTCTTC.

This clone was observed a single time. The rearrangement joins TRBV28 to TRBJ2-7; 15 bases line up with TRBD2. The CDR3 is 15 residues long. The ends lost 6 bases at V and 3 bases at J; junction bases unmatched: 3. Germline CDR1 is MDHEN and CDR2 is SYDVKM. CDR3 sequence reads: CASSGTSGRIYEQYF. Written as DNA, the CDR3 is TGTGCCAGCAGCGGGACTAGCGGGAGGATCTACGAGCAGTACTTC.

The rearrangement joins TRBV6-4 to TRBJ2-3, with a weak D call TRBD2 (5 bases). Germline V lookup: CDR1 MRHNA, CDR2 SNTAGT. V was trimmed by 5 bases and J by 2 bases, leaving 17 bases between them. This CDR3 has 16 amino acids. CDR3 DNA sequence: TGTGCCAGCAGTCTTAATGCTAGCCATCCCACAGATACGCAGTATTTT. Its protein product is CASSLNASHPTDTQYF.

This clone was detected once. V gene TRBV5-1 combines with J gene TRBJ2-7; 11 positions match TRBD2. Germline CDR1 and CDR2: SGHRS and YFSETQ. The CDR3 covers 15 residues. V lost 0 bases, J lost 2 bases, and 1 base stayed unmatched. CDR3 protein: CASSLVTSGTYEQYF. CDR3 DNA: TGCGCCAGCAGCTTGGTGACTAGCGGGACCTACGAGCAGTACTTC.

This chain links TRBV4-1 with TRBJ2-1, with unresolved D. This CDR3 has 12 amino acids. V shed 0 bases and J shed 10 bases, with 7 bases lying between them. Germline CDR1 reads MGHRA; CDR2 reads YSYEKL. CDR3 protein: CASSQEAGEQFF. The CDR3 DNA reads TGCGCCAGCAGCCAAGAGGCTGGCGAGCAGTTCTTC.

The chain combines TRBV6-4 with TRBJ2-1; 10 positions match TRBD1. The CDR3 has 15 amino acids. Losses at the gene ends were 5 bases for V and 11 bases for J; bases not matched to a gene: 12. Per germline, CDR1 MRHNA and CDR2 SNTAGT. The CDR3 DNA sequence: TGTGCCAGCAGTCCTTCCGGGACAGGGGATCTCAAGCAGTTCTTC. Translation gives CASSPSGTGDLKQFF.

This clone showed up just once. CDR3 nucleotide sequence: TGTGCCAGCAGCGTAGATTCTCGGGGTAATTCACCCCTCCACTTT. Amino acids: CASSVDSRGNSPLHF. The chain employs TRBV9 and TRBJ1-6; D gene ambiguous. The CDR3 is 15 residues long. V was pared by 0 bases and J by 6 bases, with 10 bases between. Germline CDR1 is SGDLS and CDR2 is YYNGEE.

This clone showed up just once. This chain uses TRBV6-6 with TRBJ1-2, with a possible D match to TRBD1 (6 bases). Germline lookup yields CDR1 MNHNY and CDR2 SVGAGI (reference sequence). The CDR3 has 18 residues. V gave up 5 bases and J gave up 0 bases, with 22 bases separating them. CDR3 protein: CASSPAFPTGLANYGYTF. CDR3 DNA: TGTGCCAGCAGTCCCGCGTTTCCGACAGGCTTAGCTAACTATGGCTACACCTTC.

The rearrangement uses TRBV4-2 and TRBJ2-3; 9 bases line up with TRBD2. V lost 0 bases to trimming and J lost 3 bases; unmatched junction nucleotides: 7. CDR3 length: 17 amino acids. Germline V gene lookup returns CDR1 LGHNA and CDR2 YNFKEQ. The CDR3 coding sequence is TGTGCCAGCAGCCAAGATTTTCGTAGCGGGAGTACAGATACGCAGTATTTT. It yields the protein CASSQDFRSGSTDTQYF.

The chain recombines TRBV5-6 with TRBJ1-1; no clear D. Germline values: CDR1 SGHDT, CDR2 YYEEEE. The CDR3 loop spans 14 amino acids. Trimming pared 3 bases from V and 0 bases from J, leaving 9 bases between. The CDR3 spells CASSWLDLNTEAFF. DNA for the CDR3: TGTGCCAGCAGCTGGCTGGACTTGAACACTGAAGCTTTCTTT.

CDR3 amino acids: CASSLASGPDSPLHF. The CDR3 region has the DNA TGCGCCAGCAGCTTGGCCTCAGGCCCGGATTCACCCCTCCACTTT. V and J are TRBV5-1 and TRBJ1-6; D gene unclear. The CDR3 covers 15 residues. Trimming removed 0 bases from V and 8 bases from J, with 12 bases in between. Germline CDR1 reads SGHRS; CDR2 reads YFSETQ.

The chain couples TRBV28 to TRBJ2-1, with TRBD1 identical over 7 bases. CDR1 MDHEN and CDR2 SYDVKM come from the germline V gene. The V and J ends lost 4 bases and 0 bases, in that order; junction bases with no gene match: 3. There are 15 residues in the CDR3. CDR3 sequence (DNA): TGTGCCAGCAGTTCTACAGGGGTCTCCTACAATGAGCAGTTCTTC. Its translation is CASSSTGVSYNEQFF.

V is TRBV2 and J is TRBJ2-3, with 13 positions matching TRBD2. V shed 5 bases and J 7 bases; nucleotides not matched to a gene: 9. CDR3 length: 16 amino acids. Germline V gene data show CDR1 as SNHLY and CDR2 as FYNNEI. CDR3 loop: CASSRGLAGVLNTQYF. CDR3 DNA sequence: TGTGCCAGCAGTAGAGGACTAGCGGGAGTATTAAATACGCAGTATTTT.

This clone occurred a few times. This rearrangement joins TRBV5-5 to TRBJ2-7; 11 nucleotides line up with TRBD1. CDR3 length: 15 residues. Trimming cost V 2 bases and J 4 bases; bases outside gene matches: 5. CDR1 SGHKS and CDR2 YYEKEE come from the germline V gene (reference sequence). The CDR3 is CASSFGGQGAYEQYF. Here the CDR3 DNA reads TGTGCCAGCAGCTTCGGTGGACAGGGGGCATACGAGCAGTACTTC.

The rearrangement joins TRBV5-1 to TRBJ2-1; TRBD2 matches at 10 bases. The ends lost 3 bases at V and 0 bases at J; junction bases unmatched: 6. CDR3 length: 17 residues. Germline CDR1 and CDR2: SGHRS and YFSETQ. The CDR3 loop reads CASSYGLAASSYNEQFF. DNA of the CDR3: TGCGCCAGCAGCTACGGACTAGCGGCAAGCTCCTACAATGAGCAGTTCTTC.

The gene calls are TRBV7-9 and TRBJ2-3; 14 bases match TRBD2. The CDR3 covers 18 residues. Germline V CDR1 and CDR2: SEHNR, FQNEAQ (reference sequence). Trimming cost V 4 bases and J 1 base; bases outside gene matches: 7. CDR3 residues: CASSSSRGLAGGTDTQYF. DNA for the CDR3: TGTGCCAGCAGCTCGTCTCGGGGACTAGCGGGAGGCACAGATACGCAGTATTTT.

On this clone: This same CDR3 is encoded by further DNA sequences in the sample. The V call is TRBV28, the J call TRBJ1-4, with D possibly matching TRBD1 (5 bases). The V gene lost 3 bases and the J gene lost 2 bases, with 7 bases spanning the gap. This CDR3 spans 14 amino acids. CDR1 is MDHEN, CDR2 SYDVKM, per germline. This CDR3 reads CASSFGGTNEKLFF. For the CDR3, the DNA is TGTGCCAGCAGTTTTGGGGGGACTAATGAAAAACTGTTTTTT.

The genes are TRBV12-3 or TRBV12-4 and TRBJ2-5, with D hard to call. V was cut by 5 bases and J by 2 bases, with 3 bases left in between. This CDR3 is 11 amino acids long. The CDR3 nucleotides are TGTGCCAGCAGTCCACAAGAGACCCAGTACTTC. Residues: CASSPQETQYF.

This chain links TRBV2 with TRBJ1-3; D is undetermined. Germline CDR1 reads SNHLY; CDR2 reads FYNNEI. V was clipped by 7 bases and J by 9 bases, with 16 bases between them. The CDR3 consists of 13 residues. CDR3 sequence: CASTLNPRSTIYF. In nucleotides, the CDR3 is TGTGCCAGCACTCTGAACCCCAGAAGCACCATATATTTT.

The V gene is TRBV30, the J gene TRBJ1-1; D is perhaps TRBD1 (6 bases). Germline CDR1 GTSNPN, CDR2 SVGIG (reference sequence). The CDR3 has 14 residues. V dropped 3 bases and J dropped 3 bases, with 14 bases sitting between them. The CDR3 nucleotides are TGTGCCTGGAGCCTACAGGGTGATCACACTGAAGCTTTCTTT. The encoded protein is CAWSLQGDHTEAFF.

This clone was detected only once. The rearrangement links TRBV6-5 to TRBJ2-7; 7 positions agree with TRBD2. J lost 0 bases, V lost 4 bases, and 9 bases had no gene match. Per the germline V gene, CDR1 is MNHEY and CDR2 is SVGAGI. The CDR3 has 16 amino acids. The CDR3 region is CASSSGREVSSYEQYF. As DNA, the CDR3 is TGTGCCAGCAGTTCCGGTCGGGAGGTGAGCTCCTACGAGCAGTACTTC.

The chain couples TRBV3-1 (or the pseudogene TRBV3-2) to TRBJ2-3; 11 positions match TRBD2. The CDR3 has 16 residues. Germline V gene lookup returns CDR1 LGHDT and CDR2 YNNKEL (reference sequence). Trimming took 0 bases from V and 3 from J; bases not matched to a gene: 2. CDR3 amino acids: CASSQERLAGTDTQYF. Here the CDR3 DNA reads TGTGCCAGCAGCCAAGAACGACTAGCGGGAACAGATACGCAGTATTTT.

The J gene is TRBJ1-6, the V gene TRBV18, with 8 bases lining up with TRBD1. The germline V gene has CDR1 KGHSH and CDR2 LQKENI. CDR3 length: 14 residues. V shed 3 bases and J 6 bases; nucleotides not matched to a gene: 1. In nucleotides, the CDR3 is TGTGCCAGCTCACCCACAGGGGGTAATTCACCCCTCCACTTT. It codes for CASSPTGGNSPLHF.

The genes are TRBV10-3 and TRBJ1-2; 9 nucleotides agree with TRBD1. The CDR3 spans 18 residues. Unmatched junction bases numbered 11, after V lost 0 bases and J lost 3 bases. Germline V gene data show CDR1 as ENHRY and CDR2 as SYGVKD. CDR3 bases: TGTGCCATCAGTGAGTCGGAGGGACAGGGTGATTCTTACTATGGCTACACCTTC. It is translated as CAISESEGQGDSYYGYTF.

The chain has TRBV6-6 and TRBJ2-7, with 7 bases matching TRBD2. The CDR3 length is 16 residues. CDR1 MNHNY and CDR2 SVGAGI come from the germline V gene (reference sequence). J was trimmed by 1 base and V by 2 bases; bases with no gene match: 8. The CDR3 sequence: CASSYDGERGSYEQYF. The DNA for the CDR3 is TGTGCCAGCAGTTACGATGGGGAGCGGGGTTCCTACGAGCAGTACTTC.

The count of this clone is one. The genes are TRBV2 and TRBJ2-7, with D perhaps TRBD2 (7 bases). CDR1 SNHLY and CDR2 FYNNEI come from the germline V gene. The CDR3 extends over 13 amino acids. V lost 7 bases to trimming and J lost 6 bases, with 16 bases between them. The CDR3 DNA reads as TGTGCCAGCAATCGGGGGGCTGTAGGCGAGCAGTACTTC. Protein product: CASNRGAVGEQYF.

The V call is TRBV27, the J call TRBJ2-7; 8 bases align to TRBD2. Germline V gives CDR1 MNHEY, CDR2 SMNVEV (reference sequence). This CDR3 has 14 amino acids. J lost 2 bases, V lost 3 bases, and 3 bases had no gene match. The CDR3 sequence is CASSLEGLAYEQYF. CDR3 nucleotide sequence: TGTGCCAGCAGTTTGGAGGGACTAGCCTACGAGCAGTACTTC.